This T cell receptor (beta chain) derives from a study of breast tumors, draining lymph nodes, adjacent tissues. Study-level points and caveats: Data only fit, rather than demonstrated, lymph node origin of most tumor T cells.

Notes on this clonotype: Its antigen is as yet unknown. A much larger clone differs from this one at a single base, so this may be a read error.

This CDR3 contains 13 residues. Germline CDR1 and CDR2: MNHNY and SVGAGI (reference sequence). Trimming cost V 4 bases and J 6 bases, with 13 bases left between them. Samples came from axillary lymph nodes draining the breast cancer. TCRdb independently ran MiXCR on the multiplex PCR reads; one entry per CDR3 protein. The sample includes more than 200,000 distinct CDR3 sequences, about 32% of them seen just once. This clonotype was obtained from a female donor with breast cancer. Some clones in this sample may be carry-over from other donors' samples. The V call is TRBV6-6, the J call TRBJ2-7, with D tentatively TRBD2 (6 bases). Sample: axillary lymph node tissue. CDR3 nucleotide sequence: TGTGCCAGCAGTTCCTCCCGACTAGTCGAGCAGTACTTC. Protein: CASSSSRLVEQYF.